What follows are 4 T cell receptor beta chains derived from one specimen sequenced in a study of molecular identifiers for immune sequencing clone quantification. TCRdb re-derived calls from the PCR reads in MiXCR, one entry per CDR3 protein. The table shows 600,000 to 650,000 distinct CDR3 sequences, with 20% occurring only once. Sequencing was done on a sample of naive CD8+ T cells from blood, with Jurkat cell RNA spiked in. Noted subset: FACS-sorted CD8+CD4-CCR7+CD45RA+ naive T cells. The receptors here all came from a human donor in good health. Some libraries in this study had Jurkat cell RNA spiked in.

This clonotype was seen many times. The chain employs TRBV10-1 and TRBJ2-1, with D perhaps matching TRBD2 (5 bases). V lost 2 bases, J lost 6 bases, and 17 bases lay in between. The CDR3 runs 16 residues. The germline V gene encodes CDR1 WNHNN and CDR2 SYGVQD (reference sequence). CDR3 in amino acids: CASSEREGPPLNEQFF. The CDR3 DNA reads TGCGCCAGCAGTGAGAGAGAGGGTCCCCCTCTCAATGAGCAGTTCTTC.

This clonotype was detected ten times or more. V and J are TRBV30 and TRBJ1-2; D is unresolved. Trimming pared 5 bases from V and 1 base from J, leaving 11 bases between. The CDR3 spans 13 residues. The germline CDR1 and CDR2 sequences are GTSNPN and SVGIG (reference sequence). CDR3 sequence: CAWAPQINYGYTF. CDR3 nucleotides: TGTGCCTGGGCACCACAGATTAACTATGGCTACACCTTC.

This chain joins TRBV27 and TRBJ1-6; D unresolved. CDR1 and CDR2 (germline): MNHEY, SMNVEV (reference sequence). Deletions cut 6 bases from V and 10 bases from J, with 16 bases between. The CDR3 totals 14 residues. CDR3 in amino acids: CASSLMLPGSPLHF. CDR3 nucleotides: TGTGCCAGCAGCCTTATGCTGCCTGGATCACCCCTCCACTTT.

The chain combines TRBV20-1 with TRBJ2-7; 13 nucleotides line up with TRBD2. CDR1 DFQATT and CDR2 SNEGSKA come from the germline V gene (reference sequence). The J segment lost 4 bases and the V segment lost 5 bases, leaving 2 bases of the junction unmatched. CDR3 length: 13 amino acids. The CDR3 loop reads CSALTSGRYEQYF. The DNA of the CDR3 is TGCAGTGCTCTGACTAGCGGGAGGTACGAGCAGTACTTC.